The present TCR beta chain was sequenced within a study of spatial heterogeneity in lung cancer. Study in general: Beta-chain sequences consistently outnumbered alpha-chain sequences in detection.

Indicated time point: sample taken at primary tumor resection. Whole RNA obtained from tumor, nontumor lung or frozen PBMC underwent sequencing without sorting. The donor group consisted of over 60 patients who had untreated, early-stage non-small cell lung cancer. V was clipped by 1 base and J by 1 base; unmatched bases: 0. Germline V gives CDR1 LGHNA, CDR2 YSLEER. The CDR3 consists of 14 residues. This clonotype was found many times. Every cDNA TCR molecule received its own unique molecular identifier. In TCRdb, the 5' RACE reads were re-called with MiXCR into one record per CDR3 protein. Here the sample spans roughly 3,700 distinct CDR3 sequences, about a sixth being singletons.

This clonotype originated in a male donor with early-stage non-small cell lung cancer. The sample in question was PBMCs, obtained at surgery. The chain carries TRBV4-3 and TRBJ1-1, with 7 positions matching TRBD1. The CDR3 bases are TGCGCCAGCAGCCAAGGACAGGGGAACACTGAAGCTTTCTTT. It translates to CASSQGQGNTEAFF.